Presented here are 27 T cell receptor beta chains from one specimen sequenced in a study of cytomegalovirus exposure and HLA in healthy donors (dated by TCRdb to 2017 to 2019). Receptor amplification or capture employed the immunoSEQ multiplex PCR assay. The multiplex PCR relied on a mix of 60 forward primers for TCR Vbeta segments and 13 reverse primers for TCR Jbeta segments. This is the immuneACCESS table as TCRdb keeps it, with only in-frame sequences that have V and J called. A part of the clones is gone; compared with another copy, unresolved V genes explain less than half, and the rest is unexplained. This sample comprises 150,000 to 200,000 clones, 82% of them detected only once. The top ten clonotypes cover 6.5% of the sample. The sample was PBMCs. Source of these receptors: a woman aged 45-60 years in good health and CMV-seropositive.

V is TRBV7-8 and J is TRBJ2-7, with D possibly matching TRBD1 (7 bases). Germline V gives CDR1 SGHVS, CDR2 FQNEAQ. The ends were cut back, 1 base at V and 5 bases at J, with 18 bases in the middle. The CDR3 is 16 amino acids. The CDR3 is CASSLVVAGGLHEQYF. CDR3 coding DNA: TGTGCCAGCAGCTTAGTGGTGGCAGGGGGACTTCACGAGCAGTACTTC.

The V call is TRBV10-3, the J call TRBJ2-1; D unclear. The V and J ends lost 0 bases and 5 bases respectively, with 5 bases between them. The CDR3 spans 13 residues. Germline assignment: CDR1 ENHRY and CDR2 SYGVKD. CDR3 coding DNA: TGTGCCATCAGTGAGTCGGTAGACAATGAGCAGTTCTTC. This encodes CAISESVDNEQFF.

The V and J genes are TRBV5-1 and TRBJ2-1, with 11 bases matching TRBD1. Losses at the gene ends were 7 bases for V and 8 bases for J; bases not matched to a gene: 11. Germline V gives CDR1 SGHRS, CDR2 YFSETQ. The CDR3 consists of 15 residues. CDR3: CASAENGQGADEQFF. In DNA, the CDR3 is TGCGCCAGCGCGGAGAACGGACAGGGGGCGGATGAGCAGTTCTTC.

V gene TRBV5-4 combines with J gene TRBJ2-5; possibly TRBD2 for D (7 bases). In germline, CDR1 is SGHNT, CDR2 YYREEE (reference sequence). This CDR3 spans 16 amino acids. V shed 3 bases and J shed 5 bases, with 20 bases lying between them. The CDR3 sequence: CASSSLHREGRETQYF. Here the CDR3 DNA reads TGTGCCAGCAGCTCACTTCACAGGGAGGGGAGGGAGACCCAGTACTTC.

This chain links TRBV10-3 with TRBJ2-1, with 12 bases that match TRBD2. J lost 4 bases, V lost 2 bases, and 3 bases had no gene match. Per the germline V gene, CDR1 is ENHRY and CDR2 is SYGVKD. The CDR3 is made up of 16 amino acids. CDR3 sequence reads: CAISEGLAGFYNEQFF. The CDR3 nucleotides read TGTGCCATCAGTGAGGGACTAGCGGGATTTTACAATGAGCAGTTCTTC.

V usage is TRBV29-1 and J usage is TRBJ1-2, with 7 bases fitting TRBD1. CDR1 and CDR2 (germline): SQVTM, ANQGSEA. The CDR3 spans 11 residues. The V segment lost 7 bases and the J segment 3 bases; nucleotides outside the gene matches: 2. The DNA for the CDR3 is TGCAGCGCCGGACAGGACTATGGCTACACCTTC. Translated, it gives CSAGQDYGYTF.

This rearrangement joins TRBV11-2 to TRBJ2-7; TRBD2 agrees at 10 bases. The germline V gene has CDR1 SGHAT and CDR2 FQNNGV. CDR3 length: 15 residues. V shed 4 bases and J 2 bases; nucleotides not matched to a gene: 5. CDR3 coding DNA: TGTGCCAGCAGCTCATTAGCGGGGGGCCCCTACGAGCAGTACTTC. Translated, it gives CASSSLAGGPYEQYF.

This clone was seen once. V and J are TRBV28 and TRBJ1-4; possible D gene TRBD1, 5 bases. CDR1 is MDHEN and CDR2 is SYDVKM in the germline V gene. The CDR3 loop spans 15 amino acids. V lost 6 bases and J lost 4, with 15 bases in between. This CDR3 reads CASRPAGTVNEKLFF. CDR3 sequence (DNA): TGTGCCAGCAGGCCCGCCGGGACTGTTAATGAAAAACTGTTTTTT.

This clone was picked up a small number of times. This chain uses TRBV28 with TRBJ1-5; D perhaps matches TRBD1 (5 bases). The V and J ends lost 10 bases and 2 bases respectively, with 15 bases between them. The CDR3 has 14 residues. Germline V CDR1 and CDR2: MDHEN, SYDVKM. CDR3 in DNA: TGTGCCACCATGGAGGGACGAGGCAATCAGCCCCAGCATTTT. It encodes CATMEGRGNQPQHF.

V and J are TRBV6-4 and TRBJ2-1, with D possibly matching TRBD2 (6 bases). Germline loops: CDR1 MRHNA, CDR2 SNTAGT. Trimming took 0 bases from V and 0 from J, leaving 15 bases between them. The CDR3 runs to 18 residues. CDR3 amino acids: CASSDSFERASSYNEQFF. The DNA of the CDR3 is TGTGCCAGCAGTGACTCGTTTGAGCGGGCTAGCTCCTACAATGAGCAGTTCTTC.

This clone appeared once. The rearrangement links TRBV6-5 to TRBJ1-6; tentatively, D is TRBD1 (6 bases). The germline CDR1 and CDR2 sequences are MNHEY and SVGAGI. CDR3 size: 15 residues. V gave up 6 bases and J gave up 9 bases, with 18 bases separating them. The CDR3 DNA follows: TGTGCCAGCAGCATACAGGGCTCGAGGGGTTCACCCCTCCACTTT. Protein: CASSIQGSRGSPLHF.

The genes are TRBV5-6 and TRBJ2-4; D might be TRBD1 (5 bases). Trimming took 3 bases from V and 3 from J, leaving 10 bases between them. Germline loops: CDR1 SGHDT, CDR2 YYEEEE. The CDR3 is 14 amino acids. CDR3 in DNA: TGTGCCAGCAGCTCTAGGGGTTTCAAAAACATTCAGTACTTC. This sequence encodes CASSSRGFKNIQYF.

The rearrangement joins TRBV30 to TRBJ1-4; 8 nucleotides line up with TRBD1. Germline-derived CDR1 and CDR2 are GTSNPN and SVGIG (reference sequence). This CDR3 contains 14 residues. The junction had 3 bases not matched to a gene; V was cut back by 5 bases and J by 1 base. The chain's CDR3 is CAWGQGVTNEKLFF. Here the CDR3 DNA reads TGTGCCTGGGGACAGGGAGTAACTAATGAAAAACTGTTTTTT.

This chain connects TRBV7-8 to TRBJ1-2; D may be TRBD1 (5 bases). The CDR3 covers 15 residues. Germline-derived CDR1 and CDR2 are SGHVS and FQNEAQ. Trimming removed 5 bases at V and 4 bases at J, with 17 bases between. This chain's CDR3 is CASSQTRAVGYGYTF. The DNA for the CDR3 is TGTGCCAGCAGCCAAACCAGGGCGGTCGGCTATGGCTACACCTTC.

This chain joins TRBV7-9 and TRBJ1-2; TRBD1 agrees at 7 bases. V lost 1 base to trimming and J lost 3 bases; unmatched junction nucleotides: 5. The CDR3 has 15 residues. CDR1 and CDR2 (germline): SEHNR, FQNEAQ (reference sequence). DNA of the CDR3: TGTGCCAGCAGCTTAGTACAGGGGCTTCACTATGGCTACACCTTC. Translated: CASSLVQGLHYGYTF.

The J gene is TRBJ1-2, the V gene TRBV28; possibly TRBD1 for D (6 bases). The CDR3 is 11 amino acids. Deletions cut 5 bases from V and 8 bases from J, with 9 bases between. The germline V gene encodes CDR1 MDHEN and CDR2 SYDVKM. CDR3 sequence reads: CASSTGNGYTF. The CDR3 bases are TGTGCCAGCAGTACAGGGAACGGCTACACCTTC.

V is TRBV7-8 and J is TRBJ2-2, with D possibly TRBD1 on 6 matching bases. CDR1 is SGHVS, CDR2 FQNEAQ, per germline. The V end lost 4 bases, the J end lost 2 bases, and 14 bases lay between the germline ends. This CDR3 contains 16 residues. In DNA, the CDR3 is TGTGCCAGCAGCTCCCGGGGCAGGGGTAACACCGGGGAGCTGTTTTTT. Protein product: CASSSRGRGNTGELFF.

CDR3 coding DNA: TGTGCCAGCAGCTTGCGGGGTCTGAAGAGAGAGACCCAGTACTTC. It encodes CASSLRGLKRETQYF. This chain uses TRBV5-6 with TRBJ2-5, with D perhaps TRBD2 (5 bases). The CDR3 is 15 amino acids. Germline V lookup: CDR1 SGHDT, CDR2 YYEEEE. Trimming removed 1 base from V and 4 bases from J, with 14 bases in between.

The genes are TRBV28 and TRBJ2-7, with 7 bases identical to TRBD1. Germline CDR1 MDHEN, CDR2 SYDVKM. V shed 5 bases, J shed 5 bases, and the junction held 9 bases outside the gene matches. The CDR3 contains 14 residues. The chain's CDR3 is CASSPVTGRNEQYF. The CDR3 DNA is TGTGCCAGCAGTCCCGTGACAGGGCGCAACGAGCAGTACTTC.

The CDR3 DNA sequence: TGTGCCAGCAGCCTCAACAGGGGAGGCGCCACTGAAGCTTTCTTT. Translating it yields CASSLNRGGATEAFF. This chain connects TRBV4-2 to TRBJ1-1; 7 bases align to TRBD1. The germline V gene encodes CDR1 LGHNA and CDR2 YNFKEQ. CDR3 length: 15 residues. With V trimmed by 4 bases and J by 4 bases, 9 bases remained unmatched.

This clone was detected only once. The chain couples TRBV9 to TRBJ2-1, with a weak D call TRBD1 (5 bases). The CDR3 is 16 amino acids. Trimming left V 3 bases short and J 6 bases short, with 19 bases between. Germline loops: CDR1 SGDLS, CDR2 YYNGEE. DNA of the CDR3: TGTGCCAGCAGCGGGGGCTCTTCGGGCAGAGGCAATGAGCAGTTCTTC. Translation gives CASSGGSSGRGNEQFF. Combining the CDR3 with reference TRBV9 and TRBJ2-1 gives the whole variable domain DSGVTQTPKHLITATGQRVTLRCSPRSGDLSVYWYQQSLDQGLQFLIQYYNGEERAKGNILERFSAQQFPDLHSELNLSSLELGDSALYFCASSGGSSGRGNEQFFGPGTRLTVL.

Here the CDR3 DNA reads TGCGCCAGCAGATTAGGACTAGCGACCCAAGAGACCCAGTACTTC. This gives the protein CASRLGLATQETQYF. The genes are TRBV5-1 and TRBJ2-5; 9 positions agree with TRBD2. Losses at the gene ends were 5 bases for V and 1 base for J; bases not matched to a gene: 6. The germline V gene encodes CDR1 SGHRS and CDR2 YFSETQ. The CDR3 loop spans 15 amino acids.

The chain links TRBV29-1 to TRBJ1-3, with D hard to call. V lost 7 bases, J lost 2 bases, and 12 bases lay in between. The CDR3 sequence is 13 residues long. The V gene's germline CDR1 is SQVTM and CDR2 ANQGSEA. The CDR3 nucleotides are TGCAGCGCCCTCGGTGCGGCTGGAAACACCATATATTTT. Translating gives CSALGAAGNTIYF.

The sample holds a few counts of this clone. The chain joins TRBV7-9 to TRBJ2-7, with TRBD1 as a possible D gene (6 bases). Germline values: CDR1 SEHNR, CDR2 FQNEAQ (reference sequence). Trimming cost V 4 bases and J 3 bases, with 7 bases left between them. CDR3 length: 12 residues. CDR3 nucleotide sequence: TGTGCCAGCAGCTCACAGGGCTACGAGCAGTACTTC. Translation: CASSSQGYEQYF.

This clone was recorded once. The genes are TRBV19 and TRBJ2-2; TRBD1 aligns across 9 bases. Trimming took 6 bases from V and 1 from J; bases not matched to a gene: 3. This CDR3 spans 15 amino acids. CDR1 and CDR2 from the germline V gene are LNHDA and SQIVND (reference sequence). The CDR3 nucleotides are TGTGCCAGTAGATCGGGACAGGGGAACACCGGGGAGCTGTTTTTT. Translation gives CASRSGQGNTGELFF.

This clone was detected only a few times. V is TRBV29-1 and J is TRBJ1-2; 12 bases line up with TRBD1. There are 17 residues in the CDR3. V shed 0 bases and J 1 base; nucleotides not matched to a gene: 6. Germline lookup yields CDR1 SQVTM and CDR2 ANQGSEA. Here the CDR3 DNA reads TGCAGCGTTGAAGATCGGGACAGGGGGCCATATAACTATGGCTACACCTTC. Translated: CSVEDRDRGPYNYGYTF.

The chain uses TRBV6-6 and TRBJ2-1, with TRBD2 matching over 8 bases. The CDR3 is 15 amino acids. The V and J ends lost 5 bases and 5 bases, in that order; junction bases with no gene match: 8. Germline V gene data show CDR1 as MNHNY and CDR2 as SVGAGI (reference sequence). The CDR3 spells CASSGGGLGDNEQFF. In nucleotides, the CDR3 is TGTGCCAGCAGTGGCGGGGGGCTCGGGGACAATGAGCAGTTCTTC.